A single sample gave rise to the 3 T cell receptor beta chains below, sequenced in a study of blood T cell repertoires in COVID-19. TCRdb's table, derived via immunoSEQ multiplex PCR, lists solely in-frame clones and lacks some. The sample includes fewer than 200,000 clones, 70% to 90% seen only once; the top ten take under 4.5%. Specimen: PBMCs or T cells enriched from blood (not recorded which). The receptors derive from a woman in her 50s who had recovered from COVID-19.

The J gene is TRBJ1-1, the V gene TRBV18, with D possibly TRBD1 on 5 matching bases. Germline values: CDR1 KGHSH, CDR2 LQKENI. CDR3 size: 16 residues. Trimming removed 3 bases from V and 4 bases from J, with 18 bases in between. The CDR3 reads CASSPPQGAVGTEAFF. As DNA, the CDR3 is TGTGCCAGCTCACCCCCCCAGGGCGCCGTGGGCACTGAAGCTTTCTTT.

The chain is built from TRBV5-1 and TRBJ1-1; the D is unclear. Trimming removed 0 bases at V and 6 bases at J, with 12 bases between. Germline CDR1 is SGHRS and CDR2 is YFSETQ. The CDR3 is 14 residues long. This chain's CDR3 is CASSLEEGLAEAFF. For the CDR3, the DNA is TGCGCCAGCAGCTTGGAAGAGGGATTGGCTGAAGCTTTCTTT. The full variable domain, rest sourced from reference TRBV5-1 and TRBJ1-1, is KAGVTQTPRYLIKTRGQQVTLSCSPISGHRSVSWYQQTPGQGLQFLFEYFSETQRNKGNFPGRFSGRQFSNSRSEMNVSTLELGDSALYLCASSLEEGLAEAFFGQGTRLTVV.

This chain joins TRBV19 and TRBJ2-1; TRBD2 matches at 8 bases. CDR3 size: 15 residues. Unmatched junction bases numbered 9, after V lost 6 bases and J lost 5 bases. From germline, CDR1 is LNHDA and CDR2 SQIVND (reference sequence). DNA of the CDR3: TGTGCCAGTAGCATCAGCGGGAGATACAACAATGAGCAGTTCTTC. Amino acids: CASSISGRYNNEQFF.